This entry lists 22 T cell receptor beta chains sequenced from one sample in a study of technical replicates of blood from a few donors. Method: immunoSEQ multiplex PCR; TCRdb's copy keeps in-frame clones and lacks some. The table lists about 83,000 clones, 96% of them singletons. Sequenced material: T cells isolated from PBMCs. The origin of the receptors is a human donor in good health.

The rearrangement uses TRBV11-2 and TRBJ2-7; weak D call: TRBD1 (6 bases). The germline CDR1 and CDR2 sequences are SGHAT and FQNNGV. Trimming cost V 0 bases and J 3 bases, with 6 bases left between them. The CDR3 runs 13 residues. The CDR3 region is CASSLEGGYEQYF. In DNA form, the CDR3 reads TGTGCCAGCAGCTTAGAAGGGGGCTACGAGCAGTACTTC.

The chain uses TRBV7-2 and TRBJ1-1, with D possibly being TRBD1 (5 bases). V lost 5 bases to trimming and J lost 0 bases, with 10 bases between them. Germline loops: CDR1 SGHTA, CDR2 FQGNSA. CDR3 length: 14 residues. DNA of the CDR3: TGTGCCAGCAGCCCGGCCAGGGTGAACACTGAAGCTTTCTTT. It yields the protein CASSPARVNTEAFF.

The chain employs TRBV4-1 and TRBJ2-7; the match to TRBD1 covers 9 bases. Looked up from germline, CDR1 is MGHRA and CDR2 is YSYEKL. The CDR3 totals 15 residues. Unmatched junction bases numbered 8, after V lost 5 bases and J lost 3 bases. CDR3 residues: CASSYPGQGYYEQYF. DNA for the CDR3: TGCGCCAGCAGCTATCCGGGACAGGGATACTACGAGCAGTACTTC.

The chain uses TRBV2 and TRBJ1-4; a possible D gene is TRBD1 (6 bases). This CDR3 is 12 amino acids long. The V end lost 6 bases, the J end lost 8 bases, and 10 bases lay between the germline ends. Germline V gene data show CDR1 as SNHLY and CDR2 as FYNNEI. Written as DNA, the CDR3 is TGTGCCAGCAGCCGGACAGTCGAAAAACTGTTTTTT. It translates to CASSRTVEKLFF. Combining the CDR3 with reference TRBV2 and TRBJ1-4 gives the whole variable domain EPEVTQTPSHQVTQMGQEVILRCVPISNHLYFYWYRQILGQKVEFLVSFYNNEISEKSEIFDDQFSVERPDGSNFTLKIRSTKLEDSAMYFCASSRTVEKLFFGSGTQLSVL.

The rearrangement links TRBV7-3 to TRBJ2-3; possible D gene TRBD2, 6 bases. The germline V gene has CDR1 SGHTA and CDR2 FQGTGA. Deletions cut 2 bases from V and 1 base from J, with 10 bases between. The CDR3 runs 15 residues. The CDR3 here is CASSLLRGGTDTQYF. The CDR3 region has the DNA TGTGCCAGCAGCTTACTGCGGGGAGGCACAGATACGCAGTATTTT.

The chain combines TRBV7-3 with TRBJ1-2; tentatively, D is TRBD1 (6 bases). There are 17 residues in the CDR3. Germline loops: CDR1 SGHTA, CDR2 FQGTGA. V lost 5 bases and J 4 bases, leaving 23 bases between the germline ends. The CDR3 sequence: CASSPGPIHRDTYGYTF. CDR3 DNA sequence: TGTGCCAGCAGCCCTGGCCCGATCCACCGGGACACCTATGGCTACACCTTC. The full variable domain, rest sourced from reference TRBV7-3 and TRBJ1-2, is GAGVSQTPSNKVTEKGKYVELRCDPISGHTALYWYRQSLGQGPEFLIYFQGTGAADDSGLPNDRFFAVRPEGSVSTLKIQRTERGDSAVYLCASSPGPIHRDTYGYTFGSGTRLTVV.

The chain combines TRBV5-4 with TRBJ1-2; possibly TRBD1 for D (5 bases). The CDR3 runs to 13 residues. Germline V gene sequence: CDR1 SGHNT, CDR2 YYREEE (reference sequence). V was trimmed by 4 bases and J by 8 bases, leaving 15 bases between them. The CDR3 sequence: CASSPTGVVGYTF. The CDR3, as DNA: TGTGCCAGCAGCCCCACGGGGGTTGTAGGCTACACCTTC.

The chain couples TRBV4-1 to TRBJ2-3; 9 bases are a match to TRBD2. The germline CDR1 and CDR2 sequences are MGHRA and YSYEKL. This CDR3 contains 17 residues. Losses at the gene ends were 0 bases for V and 4 bases for J; bases not matched to a gene: 8. The CDR3 sequence: CASSQERAGGPSDTQYF. CDR3 DNA sequence: TGCGCCAGCAGCCAAGAGAGGGCGGGAGGGCCCTCAGATACGCAGTATTTT.

As for this clone: The same CDR3 can be traced to other DNA sequences in this sample. The CDR3: CSVGTQGTEAFF. In DNA form, the CDR3 reads TGCAGCGTCGGGACTCAAGGGACTGAAGCTTTCTTT. The V gene is TRBV29-1, the J gene TRBJ1-1, with D tentatively TRBD1 (5 bases). V was pared by 6 bases and J by 5 bases, with 13 bases between. The length of the CDR3 is 12 residues. Germline CDR1 reads SQVTM; CDR2 reads ANQGSEA.

The CDR3 coding sequence is TGTGCCAGCAGTGAGGGAGGGAGGGGCTATGGCTACACCTTC. Its translation is CASSEGGRGYGYTF. The chain carries TRBV6-5 and TRBJ1-2, with a weak D call TRBD1 (5 bases). This CDR3 has 14 residues. The V gene lost 5 bases and the J gene lost 4 bases, with 14 bases spanning the gap. CDR1 and CDR2 from the germline V gene are MNHEY and SVGAGI.

This sequence joins TRBV6-5 and TRBJ1-5; 7 nucleotides match TRBD1. The length of the CDR3 is 15 residues. Trimming removed 5 bases from V and 5 bases from J; junction bases left unmatched: 9. CDR1 is MNHEY and CDR2 is SVGAGI in the germline V gene. In DNA form, the CDR3 reads TGTGCCAGCAGTAGAGACAGGGCCCAGGATCAGCCCCAGCATTTT. Translation: CASSRDRAQDQPQHF.

This chain joins TRBV6-5 and TRBJ1-2; tentatively, D is TRBD1 (5 bases). The V end was cut by 2 bases, the J end by 5 bases, with 6 bases between. The germline V gene has CDR1 MNHEY and CDR2 SVGAGI. This CDR3 has 12 residues. CDR3 DNA: TGTGCCAGCAGTTACCCAGGGTATGGCTACACCTTC. Its protein product is CASSYPGYGYTF.

The chain recombines TRBV13 with TRBJ1-1; D might be TRBD1 (6 bases). The CDR3 spans 13 residues. The germline V gene encodes CDR1 PRHDT and CDR2 FYEKMQ (reference sequence). Trimming stripped 0 bases from V and 7 bases from J, with 9 bases between. This chain's CDR3 is CASSLGQGIEAFF. CDR3 nucleotides: TGTGCCAGCAGCTTAGGGCAGGGGATTGAAGCTTTCTTT.

This chain connects TRBV7-9 to TRBJ1-1; D may be TRBD1 (5 bases). The germline V gene encodes CDR1 SEHNR and CDR2 FQNEAQ (reference sequence). The CDR3 length is 13 residues. Trimming removed 4 bases at V and 7 bases at J, with 13 bases between. CDR3: CASSYSGEGEAFF. The DNA for the CDR3 is TGTGCCAGCAGCTACTCGGGGGAAGGTGAAGCTTTCTTT.

As regards this clone: A read error may produce the germline difference seen at one junction end. Other DNA variants within this sample encode the same CDR3. This chain connects TRBV6-5 to TRBJ1-2; D perhaps matches TRBD1 (5 bases). This CDR3 is 15 amino acids long. Per the germline V gene, CDR1 is MNHEY and CDR2 is SVGAGI. CDR3 nucleotides: TGTGCCAGCAGTGCGGGACGATTCCCCAACTATGGCTATACCTTC. It codes for CASSAGRFPNYGYTF.

CDR3 loop: CASSVGGDEKLFF. The CDR3 nucleotides read TGTGCCAGCAGCGTAGGTGGAGATGAAAAACTGTTTTTT. The chain is built from TRBV9 and TRBJ1-4; D remains ambiguous. Deletions cut 0 bases from V and 6 bases from J, with 6 bases between. This CDR3 is 13 amino acids long. The germline V gene encodes CDR1 SGDLS and CDR2 YYNGEE. Based on the CDR3 plus reference TRBV9 and TRBJ1-4, the full variable domain is DSGVTQTPKHLITATGQRVTLRCSPRSGDLSVYWYQQSLDQGLQFLIQYYNGEERAKGNILERFSAQQFPDLHSELNLSSLELGDSALYFCASSVGGDEKLFFGSGTQLSVL.

The V gene is TRBV5-6, the J gene TRBJ1-1; D is unresolved. Germline CDR1 reads SGHDT; CDR2 reads YYEEEE. Trimming took off 0 bases at V and 7 bases at J, with 10 bases between the two ends. The CDR3 extends over 13 amino acids. CDR3 sequence reads: CASSLVRGGEAFF. DNA for the CDR3: TGTGCCAGCAGCTTGGTGCGAGGAGGTGAAGCTTTCTTT.

V gene TRBV27 combines with J gene TRBJ2-7; 14 positions agree with TRBD2. The CDR3 is made up of 14 amino acids. Trimming took 5 bases from V and 5 from J; bases not matched to a gene: 2. Germline-derived CDR1 and CDR2 are MNHEY and SMNVEV (reference sequence). The CDR3 here is CASSGLAGGHEQYF. In DNA form, the CDR3 reads TGTGCCAGCAGTGGACTAGCGGGAGGCCACGAGCAGTACTTC.

This rearrangement joins TRBV6-6 to TRBJ1-4; the D is unclear. The CDR3 extends over 13 amino acids. CDR1 and CDR2 (germline): MNHNY, SVGAGI (reference sequence). V was trimmed by 7 bases and J by 3 bases, leaving 9 bases between them. The DNA for the CDR3 is TGTGCCAGCACTGTAACTTCTAATGAAAAACTGTTTTTT. Its protein is CASTVTSNEKLFF.

In DNA form, the CDR3 reads TGCAGTGCTAGGACGGACAGAGAAGCTTTCTTT. This translates into CSARTDREAFF. The J gene is TRBJ1-1, the V gene TRBV20-1; D is possibly TRBD1 (6 bases). The germline V gene has CDR1 DFQATT and CDR2 SNEGSKA (reference sequence). V lost 3 bases and J 8 bases, leaving 10 bases between the germline ends. The CDR3 contains 11 residues.

The V gene is TRBV2, the J gene TRBJ2-5, with D maybe TRBD1 (5 bases). The CDR3 loop spans 11 amino acids. Germline CDR1 and CDR2: SNHLY and FYNNEI. V was pared by 10 bases and J by 5 bases, with 11 bases between. For the CDR3, the DNA is TGTGCCATTCCAGGGATCGAGACCCAGTACTTC. Its protein is CAIPGIETQYF.

The V gene is TRBV27, the J gene TRBJ1-1; 11 nucleotides agree with TRBD1. Germline V gives CDR1 MNHEY, CDR2 SMNVEV (reference sequence). The CDR3 runs to 15 residues. The V gene end was trimmed by 4 bases and the J gene end by 6 bases; junction bases not matched to a gene: 7. CDR3 protein: CASSSWTGGNSEAFF. CDR3 coding DNA: TGTGCCAGCAGTTCCTGGACAGGGGGCAATTCTGAAGCTTTCTTT.